This paragraph covers one T cell receptor beta chain sequence. Its antigen remains unknown. The study ran its PCR with 60 Vbeta and 13 Jbeta primers. TCRdb keeps only in-frame clones here, not all; method: immunoSEQ multiplex PCR. Seen here are about 210,000 clones, 75% to 80% observed once, and the top ten hold 13% to 15%. These data come from a study of cytomegalovirus exposure and HLA in healthy donors. Broader study findings: When analyzed later, the rates of TCR association showed variation by HLA locus, with DRB1 the most and HLA-C the fewest. The study labeled approximately 150 TCR beta chains cytomegalovirus-associated.

CDR3 length: 14 amino acids. Trimming removed 5 bases at V and 1 base at J, with 8 bases between. In germline, CDR1 is SEHNR, CDR2 FQNEAQ (reference sequence). The receptor's source is a woman in her thirties in good health and CMV-seropositive. The sequenced material came from PBMCs. The chain has TRBV7-9 and TRBJ2-2; D is possibly TRBD1 (5 bases). The CDR3 reads CASSETGNTGELFF. The CDR3 DNA sequence: TGTGCCAGCAGCGAAACAGGGAACACCGGGGAGCTGTTTTTT.